The subject of this entry is one T cell receptor beta chain. Its antigen is as yet unknown. Each of the patients experienced relapse following autologous stem cell transplantation, and their brentuximab vedotin exposure differed. TCRdb keeps only in-frame clones here, not all; method: immunoSEQ multiplex PCR. This table has 30,000 to 40,000 clones, roughly four fifths appearing once. This record comes from a study of PD-1 blockade in classical Hodgkin lymphoma. On the study more broadly: Patients were administered nivolumab (3 mg/kg intravenously) every 2 weeks.

Study observations and caveats: Healthy donors reportedly exceeded newly diagnosed patients in baseline TCR diversity. Lower baseline TCR diversity marked trial partial responders and progressors.

The sequences come from peripheral blood mononuclear cells (PBMCs), collected at baseline. The TCR sequence derives from a human donor with classical Hodgkin lymphoma.

CDR3 residues: CASSLTGSTDTQYF. For the CDR3, the DNA is TGTGCCAGCAGCTTGACAGGGAGCACAGATACGCAGTATTTT. The V and J genes are TRBV7-3 and TRBJ2-3; 7 bases fit TRBD1. V was clipped by 3 bases and J by 0 bases; unmatched bases: 0. Looked up from germline, CDR1 is SGHTA and CDR2 is FQGTGA. The CDR3 loop spans 14 amino acids.